This T cell receptor beta chain emerged from a study of T cell responses to AZD1222 COVID-19 vaccine. Clones were sequenced by immunoSEQ multiplex PCR, and TCRdb holds only the in-frame ones, with some missing. The sample lists 200,000 or so clones, approximately 93% occurring once. Study-level findings and limits: Reportedly, close to half of spike-specific TCRs are directed against unmutated variant regions. A mostly white British donor set with more females was recruited, and clonal diversity was possibly underestimated.

It was second doses at about 4 or about 12 weeks that were pooled. Deletions cut 4 bases from V and 0 bases from J, with 11 bases between. The CDR3 loop spans 15 amino acids. Germline V lookup: CDR1 SGHAT, CDR2 FQNNGV. Regarding this clone: Its antigen is unknown.

The sample consisted of peripheral blood, taken 28 days after the second AZD1222 dose. The chain joins TRBV11-2 to TRBJ2-3; the D is unclear. This sequence was found in an adult who received the AZD1222 COVID-19 vaccine. The CDR3 loop is CASSSWPASTDTQYF. The CDR3 coding sequence is TGTGCCAGCAGCTCCTGGCCAGCTAGCACAGATACGCAGTATTTT.